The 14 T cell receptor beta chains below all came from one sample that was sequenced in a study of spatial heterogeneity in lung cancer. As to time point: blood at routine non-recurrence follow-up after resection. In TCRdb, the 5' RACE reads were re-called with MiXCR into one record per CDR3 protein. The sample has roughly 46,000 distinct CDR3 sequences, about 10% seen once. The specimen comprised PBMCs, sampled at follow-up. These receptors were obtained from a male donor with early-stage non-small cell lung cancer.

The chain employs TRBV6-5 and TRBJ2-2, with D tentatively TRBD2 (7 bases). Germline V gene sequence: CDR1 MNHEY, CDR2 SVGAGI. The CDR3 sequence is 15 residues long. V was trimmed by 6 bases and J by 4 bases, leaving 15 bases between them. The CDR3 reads CASSPIGGATGELFF. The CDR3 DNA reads TGTGCCAGCAGCCCCATAGGGGGGGCCACCGGGGAGCTGTTTTTT.

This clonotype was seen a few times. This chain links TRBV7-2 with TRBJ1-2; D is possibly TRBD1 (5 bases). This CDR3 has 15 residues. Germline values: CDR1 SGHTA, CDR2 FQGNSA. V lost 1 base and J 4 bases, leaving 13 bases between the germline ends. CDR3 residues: CASSLGQLRGYGYTF. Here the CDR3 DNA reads TGTGCCAGCAGCTTAGGACAGTTAAGGGGCTATGGCTACACCTTC.

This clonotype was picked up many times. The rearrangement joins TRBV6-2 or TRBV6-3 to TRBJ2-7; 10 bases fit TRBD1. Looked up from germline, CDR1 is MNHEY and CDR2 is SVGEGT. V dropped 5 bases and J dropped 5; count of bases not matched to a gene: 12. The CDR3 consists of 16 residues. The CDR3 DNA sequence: TGTGCCAGCAGTGAAGACAGGGGGCGACCCGACCACGAGCAGTACTTC. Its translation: CASSEDRGRPDHEQYF.

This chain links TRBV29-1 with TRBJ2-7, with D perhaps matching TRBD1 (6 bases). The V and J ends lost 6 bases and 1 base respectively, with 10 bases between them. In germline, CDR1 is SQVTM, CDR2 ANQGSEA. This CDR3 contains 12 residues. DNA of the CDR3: TGCAGCGTGGACAGTGGATCCTACGAGCAGTACTTC. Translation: CSVDSGSYEQYF.

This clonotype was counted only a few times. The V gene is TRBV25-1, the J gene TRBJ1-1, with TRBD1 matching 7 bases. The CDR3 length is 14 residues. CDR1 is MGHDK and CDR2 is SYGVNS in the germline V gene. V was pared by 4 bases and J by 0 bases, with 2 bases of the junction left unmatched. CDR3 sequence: CASSVTGMNTEAFF. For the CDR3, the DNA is TGTGCCAGCAGTGTGACAGGGATGAACACTGAAGCTTTCTTT.

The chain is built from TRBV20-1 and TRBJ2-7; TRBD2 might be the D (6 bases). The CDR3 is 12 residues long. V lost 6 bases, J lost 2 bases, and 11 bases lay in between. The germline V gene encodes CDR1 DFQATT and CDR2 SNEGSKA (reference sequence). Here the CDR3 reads CSAGGTPYEQYF. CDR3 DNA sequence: TGCAGTGCCGGCGGGACTCCCTACGAGCAGTACTTC.

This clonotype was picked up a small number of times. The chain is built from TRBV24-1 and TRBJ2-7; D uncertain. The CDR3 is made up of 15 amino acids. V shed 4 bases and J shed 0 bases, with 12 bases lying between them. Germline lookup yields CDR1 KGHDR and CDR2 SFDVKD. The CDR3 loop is CATSERIRDSYEQYF. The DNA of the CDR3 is TGTGCCACCAGTGAGCGAATACGCGACTCCTACGAGCAGTACTTC.

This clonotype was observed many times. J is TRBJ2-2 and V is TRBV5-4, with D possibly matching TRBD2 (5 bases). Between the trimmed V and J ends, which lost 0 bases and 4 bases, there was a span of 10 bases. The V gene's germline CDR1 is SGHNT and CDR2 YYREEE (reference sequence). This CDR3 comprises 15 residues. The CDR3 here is CASSLGNRGTGELFF. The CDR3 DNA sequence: TGTGCCAGCAGCTTGGGGAACCGGGGCACCGGGGAGCTGTTTTTT. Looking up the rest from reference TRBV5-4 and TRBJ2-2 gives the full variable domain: ETGVTQSPTHLIKTRGQQVTLRCSSQSGHNTVSWYQQALGQGPQFIFQYYREEENGRGNFPPRFSGLQFPNYSSELNVNALELDDSALYLCASSLGNRGTGELFFGEGSRLTVL.

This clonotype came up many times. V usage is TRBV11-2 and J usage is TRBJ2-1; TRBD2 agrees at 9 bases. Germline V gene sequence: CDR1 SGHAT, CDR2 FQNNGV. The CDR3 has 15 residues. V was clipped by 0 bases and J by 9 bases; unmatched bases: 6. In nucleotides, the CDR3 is TGTGCCAGCAGCTTAGATAGCGGGAGAACCGTTGAGCAGTTCTTC. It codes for CASSLDSGRTVEQFF. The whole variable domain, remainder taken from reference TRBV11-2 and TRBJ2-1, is EAGVAQSPRYKIIEKRQSVAFWCNPISGHATLYWYQQILGQGPKLLIQFQNNGVVDDSQLPKDRFSAERLKGVDSTLKIQPAKLEDSAVYLCASSLDSGRTVEQFFGPGTRLTVL.

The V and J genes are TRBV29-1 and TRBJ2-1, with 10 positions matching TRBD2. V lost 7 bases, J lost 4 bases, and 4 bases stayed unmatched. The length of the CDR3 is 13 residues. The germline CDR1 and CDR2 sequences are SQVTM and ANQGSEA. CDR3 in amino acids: CSGTSGGYNEQFF. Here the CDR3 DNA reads TGCAGCGGGACTAGCGGAGGTTACAATGAGCAGTTCTTC.

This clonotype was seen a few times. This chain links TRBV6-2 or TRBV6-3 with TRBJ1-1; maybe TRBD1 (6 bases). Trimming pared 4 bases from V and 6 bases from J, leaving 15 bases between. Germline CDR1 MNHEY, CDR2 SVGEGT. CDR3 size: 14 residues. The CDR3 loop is CASSSYREPPEAFF. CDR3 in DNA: TGTGCCAGCAGTTCATACAGGGAACCCCCTGAAGCTTTCTTT.

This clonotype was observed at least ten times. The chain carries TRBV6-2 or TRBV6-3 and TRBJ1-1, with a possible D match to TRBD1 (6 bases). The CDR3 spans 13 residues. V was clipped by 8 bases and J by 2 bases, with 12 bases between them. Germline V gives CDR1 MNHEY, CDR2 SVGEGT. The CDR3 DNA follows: TGTGCCAGCTTCCAGGGGTTTAACACTGAAGCTTTCTTT. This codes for CASFQGFNTEAFF.

The CDR3 loop reads CASSSLTGYGTEAFF. In DNA, the CDR3 is TGTGCCAGTAGTTCCCTCACAGGGTACGGCACTGAAGCTTTCTTT. This rearrangement joins TRBV19 to TRBJ1-1, with D perhaps matching TRBD1 (6 bases). CDR1 is LNHDA and CDR2 is SQIVND in the germline V gene (reference sequence). V gave up 5 bases and J gave up 4 bases, with 17 bases separating them. This CDR3 comprises 15 residues.

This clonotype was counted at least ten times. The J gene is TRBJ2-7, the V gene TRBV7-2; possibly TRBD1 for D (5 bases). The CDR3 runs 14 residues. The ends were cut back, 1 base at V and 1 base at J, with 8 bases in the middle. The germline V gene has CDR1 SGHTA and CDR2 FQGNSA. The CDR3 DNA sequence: TGTGCCAGCAGCTTAGTTCAGGGATCCTACGAGCAGTACTTC. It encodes CASSLVQGSYEQYF.